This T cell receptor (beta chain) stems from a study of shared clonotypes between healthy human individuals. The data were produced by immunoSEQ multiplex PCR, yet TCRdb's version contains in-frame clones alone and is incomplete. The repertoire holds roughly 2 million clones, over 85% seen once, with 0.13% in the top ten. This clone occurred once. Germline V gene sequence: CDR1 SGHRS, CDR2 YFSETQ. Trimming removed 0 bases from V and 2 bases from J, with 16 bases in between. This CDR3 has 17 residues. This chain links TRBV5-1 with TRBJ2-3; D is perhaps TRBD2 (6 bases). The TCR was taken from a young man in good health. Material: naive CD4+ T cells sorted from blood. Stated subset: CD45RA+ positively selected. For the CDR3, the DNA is TGCGCCAGCAGCTTGGGGACAAGTAGCGGACCCACAGATACGCAGTATTTT. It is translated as CASSLGTSSGPTDTQYF.